The TCR beta chain under discussion was sequenced for a study of blood T cell repertoires in COVID-19. As for the study in general: Whether acute or convalescent, the COVID-19 samples came from the United States, Italy and Spain.

CDR1 ENHRY and CDR2 SYGVKD come from the germline V gene. The CDR3 is made up of 19 amino acids. V lost 0 bases to trimming and J lost 0 bases, with 18 bases between them. Authors' data handling: Quantification of nucleated cells was approximated via reference gene primer amplification. Method: immunoSEQ multiplex PCR; TCRdb's copy keeps in-frame clones and lacks some. V and J calls and clone size are given by that table; D and trimming were obtained from the DNA. The sample has more than 95,000 clones, around 87% seen once; the top ten hold around 15%. Sequencing was performed on peripheral blood. The chain has TRBV10-3 and TRBJ2-1; TRBD2 is a possible D gene (6 bases). The TCR sequence derives from a man in his forties or fifties with acute or convalescent COVID-19. As DNA, the CDR3 is TGTGCCATCAGTGAGTCGAAATCTTTAGGACTACACTCCTACAATGAGCAGTTCTTC. Translation gives CAISESKSLGLHSYNEQFF.